The subject of this entry is one TCR beta chain. Sequenced by immunoSEQ multiplex PCR; TCRdb stores in-frame clones only, minus some. The sample yields roughly 200,000 clones, around 92% seen once. Germline V gives CDR1 MNHEY, CDR2 SMNVEV (reference sequence). The CDR3 extends over 13 amino acids. The V and J ends lost 8 bases and 3 bases respectively, with 13 bases between them. This sample stems from a study of T cell responses to AZD1222 COVID-19 vaccine. The receptor comes from an adult in good health. The sequences come from peripheral blood, collected on day 0 of AZD1222 vaccination. This chain joins TRBV27 and TRBJ1-2, with no clear D. Here the CDR3 DNA reads TGTGCCAGCCGACGGGCGTATGACTATGGCTACACCTTC. It specifies CASRRAYDYGYTF.